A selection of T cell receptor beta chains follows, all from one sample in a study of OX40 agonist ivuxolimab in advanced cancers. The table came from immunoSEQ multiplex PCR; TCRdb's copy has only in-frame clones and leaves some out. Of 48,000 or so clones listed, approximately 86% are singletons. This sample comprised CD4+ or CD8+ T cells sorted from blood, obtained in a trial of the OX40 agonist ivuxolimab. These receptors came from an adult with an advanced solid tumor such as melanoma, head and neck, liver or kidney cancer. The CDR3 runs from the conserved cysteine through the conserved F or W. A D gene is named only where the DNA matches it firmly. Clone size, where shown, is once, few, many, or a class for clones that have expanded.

CDR3nt: TGTGCCAGTAGTATAGGACTAGCGGGAGGGCGATCGAACACCGGGGAGCTGTTTTTT
CDR3aa: CASSIGLAGGRSNTGELFF
j_gene: TRBJ2-2
v_gene: TRBV19
d_gene: TRBD2
abundance: NA

CDR3nt: TGTGCCTGGAGGGAAGGGTATGGCTACACCTTC
CDR3aa: CAWREGYGYTF
j_gene: TRBJ1-2
v_gene: TRBV30
d_gene: NA
abundance: once

CDR3nt: TGTGCCAGCAGCTCGCAGGGTAACGAGCAGTACTTC
CDR3aa: CASSSQGNEQYF
j_gene: TRBJ2-7
v_gene: TRBV11-2
d_gene: NA
abundance: NA

CDR3nt: TGTGCCAGCATCCCTAGCGGGTTGGGAAATGAGCAGTTCTTC
CDR3aa: CASIPSGLGNEQFF
j_gene: TRBJ2-1
v_gene: TRBV2
d_gene: TRBD2
abundance: NA

CDR3nt: TGTGCCAGTAGTACCCCGAGGACAGGGGGCGCGTCAAAAGGCTACACCTTC
CDR3aa: CASSTPRTGGASKGYTF
j_gene: TRBJ1-2
v_gene: TRBV19
d_gene: TRBD1
abundance: NA

CDR3nt: TGCGCCAGCAGCCAAGGTTCCACTGAAGCTTTCTTT
CDR3aa: CASSQGSTEAFF
j_gene: TRBJ1-1
v_gene: TRBV4-1
d_gene: NA
abundance: NA

CDR3nt: TGTGCCAGCAGCGCAGGGGGCGGGGGCACAGATACGCAGTATTTT
CDR3aa: CASSAGGGGTDTQYF
j_gene: TRBJ2-3
v_gene: TRBV2
d_gene: TRBD1
abundance: NA

CDR3nt: TGTGCCAGCAGCAACAGGGGGTACGAGCAGTACTTC
CDR3aa: CASSNRGYEQYF
j_gene: TRBJ2-7
v_gene: TRBV2
d_gene: TRBD1
abundance: once

CDR3nt: TGTGCCAGCAGGTTTGACAGGGGCCCATATAGCAATCAGCCCCAGCATTTT
CDR3aa: CASRFDRGPYSNQPQHF
j_gene: TRBJ1-5
v_gene: TRBV2
d_gene: TRBD1
abundance: NA

CDR3nt: TGTGCCAGCAGTGAAATCCCCGTAGCGGGGGGCTCCTACAATGAGCAGTTCTTC
CDR3aa: CASSEIPVAGGSYNEQFF
j_gene: TRBJ2-1
v_gene: TRBV25-1
d_gene: TRBD2
abundance: NA

CDR3nt: TGTGCCAGCAGCTTAAGTAGGAAGAGCTCCTACGAGCAGTACTTC
CDR3aa: CASSLSRKSSYEQYF
j_gene: TRBJ2-7
v_gene: TRBV6-5
d_gene: NA
abundance: NA

CDR3nt: TGTGCCAGTAGTTTGGGGGACTATGGCTACACCTTC
CDR3aa: CASSLGDYGYTF
j_gene: TRBJ1-2
v_gene: TRBV19
d_gene: NA
abundance: few

CDR3nt: TGTGCCTGTCCGACAGGGCCCCTCCGTATTTCAGAGACCCAGTACTTC
CDR3aa: CACPTGPLRISETQYF
j_gene: TRBJ2-5
v_gene: TRBV30
d_gene: TRBD1
abundance: NA

CDR3nt: TGTGCCAGCAGCTTGTTATCATTCGGGACAGGGGAGACCCAGTACTTC
CDR3aa: CASSLLSFGTGETQYF
j_gene: TRBJ2-5
v_gene: TRBV5-6
d_gene: TRBD1
abundance: NA